The 12 T cell receptor beta chains below come from one sample, sequenced in a study of breast tumors, draining lymph nodes, adjacent tissues. TCRdb ran MiXCR on the multiplex PCR reads and lists one entry per CDR3 protein. The sample yields about 21,000 distinct CDR3 sequences, about half seen once. Sequenced material: breast tumor tissue. These receptors were obtained from a female donor with breast cancer. Some clones in this sample may be carry-over from other donors' samples.

This clonotype has a count of ten or more. The chain employs TRBV5-1 and TRBJ2-7; TRBD2 matches at 7 bases. The germline V gene has CDR1 SGHRS and CDR2 YFSETQ. This CDR3 has 17 amino acids. V trimming: 1 base; J trimming: 2 bases; junction bases outside the gene matches: 12. The CDR3 coding sequence is TGCGCCAGCAGCTTGCCTCGGGAGTCGACTAGCACCTACGAGCAGTACTTC. As protein: CASSLPRESTSTYEQYF.

This clonotype was seen repeatedly, ten times or more. Just one base apart from a much larger clone, this may be a read error. The chain couples TRBV5-6 to TRBJ2-2; 8 bases match TRBD1. The CDR3 has 14 residues. From germline, CDR1 is SGHDT and CDR2 YYEEEE. V was clipped by 6 bases and J by 6 bases; unmatched bases: 7. CDR3 in DNA: TGTGCCAGCAAATTGCAGGGGGCATCCGGGGAGCTGTTTTTT. It codes for CASKLQGASGELFF.

Notes on this clonotype: One end of the junction is discordant with germline, which a read error may explain. V and J are TRBV5-1 and TRBJ1-5, with D unclear. The CDR3 runs 13 residues. Germline values: CDR1 SGHRS, CDR2 YFSETQ. The CDR3 DNA is TGTGCCAGCAGCTTGAATAGCAATCAGCCCCAGCATTTT. Its protein is CASSLNSNQPQHF.

This chain connects TRBV20-1 to TRBJ2-2; 9 bases line up with TRBD1. Germline values: CDR1 DFQATT, CDR2 SNEGSKA (reference sequence). CDR3 length equals 16 residues. J was trimmed by 8 bases and V by 0 bases; bases with no gene match: 10. CDR3 DNA sequence: TGCAGTGCTAGAGAGCTCACAGGGGGCGAGCGGGGGGAGCTGTTTTTT. This sequence encodes CSARELTGGERGELFF.

This clonotype appeared many times. The chain employs TRBV30 and TRBJ2-1; D remains unclear. Trimming took off 4 bases at V and 6 bases at J, with 16 bases between the two ends. This CDR3 has 14 amino acids. Germline assignment: CDR1 GTSNPN and CDR2 SVGIG (reference sequence). The CDR3 sequence: CAWTRETWGNEQFF. Here the CDR3 DNA reads TGTGCCTGGACAAGGGAAACATGGGGCAATGAGCAGTTCTTC.

DNA of the CDR3: TGTGCCAGCAGGCGGCTAGAGCGGAGAGATACGCAGTATTTT. This codes for CASRRLERRDTQYF. The chain links TRBV6-5 to TRBJ2-3; tentative D call: TRBD2 (5 bases). Germline V gene lookup returns CDR1 MNHEY and CDR2 SVGAGI. This CDR3 region has 14 residues. Deletions cut 6 bases from V and 5 bases from J, with 15 bases between.

The chain recombines TRBV29-1 with TRBJ1-2; D is unclear. Trimming took 5 bases from V and 8 from J, leaving 24 bases between them. Germline V gene data show CDR1 as SQVTM and CDR2 as ANQGSEA. This CDR3 region has 15 residues. CDR3 region: CSVYGIAEDSYGYTF. CDR3 nucleotides: TGCAGCGTTTACGGGATAGCGGAGGATAGCTACGGCTACACCTTC.

This clonotype ranks as medium-sized. This chain connects TRBV12-3 or TRBV12-4 to TRBJ2-1; 8 bases are a match to TRBD2. The CDR3 has 15 amino acids. The V segment lost 5 bases and the J segment 8 bases; nucleotides outside the gene matches: 11. The CDR3 is CASSLGLGLNHEQFF. The CDR3 nucleotides are TGTGCCAGCAGTCTGGGACTAGGGCTTAACCATGAGCAGTTCTTC.

This clonotype was detected ten times or more. The chain combines TRBV11-3 with TRBJ2-1; TRBD2 matches 13 bases. The CDR3 consists of 15 residues. Germline CDR1 reads SGHNT; CDR2 reads YENEEA. Trimming removed 5 bases from V and 9 bases from J; junction bases left unmatched: 7. The CDR3 region has the DNA TGTGCCAGCAGCCCCATACTAGCGGGAGGGACTGAGCAGTTCTTC. This sequence encodes CASSPILAGGTEQFF.

Details on this clonotype: Possible read error: a much larger clone is one base away. The chain uses TRBV7-2 and TRBJ2-5; TRBD2 matches at 11 bases. The V gene's germline CDR1 is SGHTA and CDR2 FQGNSA. The CDR3 consists of 15 residues. This CDR3 reads CASSVTLAGVETQHF. The DNA for the CDR3 is TGTGCCAGCAGCGTCACACTAGCGGGGGTGGAGACCCAGCACTTC. The full variable domain, in which reference TRBV7-2 and TRBJ2-5 provide the parts outside the CDR3, is GAGVSQSPSNKVTEKGKDVELRCDPISGHTALYWYRQSLGQGLEFLIYFQGNSAPDKSGLPSDRFSAERTGGSVSTLTIQRTQQEDSAVYLCASSVTLAGVETQHFGPGTRLLVL.

This clonotype was detected only a few times. The gene calls are TRBV29-1 and TRBJ1-4; TRBD1 might be the D (6 bases). The CDR3 contains 16 residues. From germline, CDR1 is SQVTM and CDR2 ANQGSEA. Trimming shortened V by 6 bases and J by 7 bases, and 24 bases separated the two germline ends. CDR3 coding DNA: TGCAGCGTCCGGGATCCACAGGGAGCGGGGGGTGAAAAACTGTTTTTT. Translating it yields CSVRDPQGAGGEKLFF.

This clonotype is medium-sized (0.01 to 0.1%) in the sample. The chain joins TRBV4-1 to TRBJ2-7; 8 bases match TRBD2. The CDR3 covers 13 residues. CDR1 MGHRA and CDR2 YSYEKL come from the germline V gene. J lost 4 bases, V lost 4 bases, and 3 bases had no gene match. This CDR3 is CASSPLAEYEQYF. CDR3 DNA: TGCGCCAGCAGCCCACTAGCGGAATACGAGCAGTACTTC.